The 8 T cell receptor beta chains in this list originate from one sample, sequenced in a study of neoadjuvant nivolumab and ipilimumab in lung cancer. TCRdb's copy holds only in-frame clones and misses some; the assay was immunoSEQ multiplex PCR. The sample holds several thousand clones; approximately 87% are singletons and the top ten take approximately 8%. The sequences come from tumor tissue, collected after neoadjuvant nivolumab, alone or with ipilimumab, at or shortly before surgery. All receptors come from an adult with non-small cell lung cancer.

With regard to this clone: Different DNA sequences within this sample yield the same CDR3. The chain couples TRBV7-8 to TRBJ1-1, with D perhaps TRBD1 (6 bases). The CDR3 loop spans 14 amino acids. The germline CDR1 and CDR2 sequences are SGHVS and FQNEAQ. Between the trimmed V and J ends, which lost 3 bases and 0 bases, there was a span of 8 bases. The CDR3: CASSFGQMNTEAFF. The CDR3 DNA reads TGTGCCAGCAGCTTCGGACAGATGAACACTGAAGCTTTCTTT.

The V gene is TRBV18, the J gene TRBJ2-5; possibly TRBD2 for D (5 bases). The V gene lost 3 bases and the J gene lost 4 bases, with 12 bases spanning the gap. Germline CDR1 reads KGHSH; CDR2 reads LQKENI. The CDR3 loop spans 14 amino acids. CDR3 region: CASSPGEGRETQYF. DNA for the CDR3: TGTGCCAGCTCACCGGGCGAGGGCCGAGAGACCCAGTACTTC. Using reference TRBV18 and TRBJ2-5 for the parts outside the CDR3, the full variable domain is NAGVMQNPRHLVRRRGQEARLRCSPMKGHSHVYWYRQLPEEGLKFMVYLQKENIIDESGMPKERFSAEFPKEGPSILRIQQVVRGDSAAYFCASSPGEGRETQYFGPGTRLLVL.

This chain connects TRBV5-6 to TRBJ1-1; the D is unclear. Trimming shortened V by 0 bases and J by 1 base, and 4 bases separated the two germline ends. The CDR3 covers 13 residues. Germline CDR1 is SGHDT and CDR2 is YYEEEE. Here the CDR3 DNA reads TGTGCCAGCAGCTTGGTCAGGAACACTGAAGCTTTCTTT. This sequence encodes CASSLVRNTEAFF. Full variable domain (outside the CDR3, taken from reference TRBV5-6 and TRBJ1-1): DAGVTQSPTHLIKTRGQQVTLRCSPKSGHDTVSWYQQALGQGPQFIFQYYEEEERQRGNFPDRFSGHQFPNYSSELNVNALLLGDSALYLCASSLVRNTEAFFGQGTRLTVV.

V and J are TRBV11-2 and TRBJ2-5, with TRBD2 matching over 9 bases. The CDR3 consists of 18 residues. The V gene's germline CDR1 is SGHAT and CDR2 FQNNGV. V shed 5 bases and J 5 bases; nucleotides not matched to a gene: 18. CDR3 in DNA: TGTGCCAGCAGCACCCGGCGGGGGGGGCCGGACGGTTTGGAGACCCAGTACTTC. This codes for CASSTRRGGPDGLETQYF.

The table lists this clone with a few counts. The chain couples TRBV10-3 to TRBJ2-7, with D perhaps given as TRBD1 or TRBD2 (5 bases each). The V and J ends lost 7 bases and 5 bases respectively, with 21 bases between them. The germline gives CDR1 ENHRY, CDR2 SYGVKD. This CDR3 is built from 15 residues. CDR3 in amino acids: CAIKDRASGPDEQYF. CDR3 sequence (DNA): TGTGCCATCAAGGACCGGGCCTCGGGACCAGACGAGCAGTACTTC.

V is TRBV6-9 and J is TRBJ2-6; D may be TRBD1 (5 bases). This CDR3 has 16 amino acids. V lost 5 bases, J lost 5 bases, and 16 bases lay in between. The germline V gene has CDR1 MNHGY and CDR2 SVAAGI. The CDR3 DNA reads TGTGCCAGCAGTCTCAGGGTACAAAGTCGGGCCAACGTCCTGACTTTC. It yields the protein CASSLRVQSRANVLTF.

V and J are TRBV5-1 and TRBJ1-1; D is possibly TRBD1 (5 bases). The length of the CDR3 is 16 residues. Germline V gene data show CDR1 as SGHRS and CDR2 as YFSETQ. Trimming stripped 1 base from V and 0 bases from J, with 13 bases between. The DNA for the CDR3 is TGCGCCAGCAGCTTGTACGGGGGACCAATGAACACTGAAGCTTTCTTT. It is translated as CASSLYGGPMNTEAFF. The variable domain in full, with the rest retrieved from reference TRBV5-1 and TRBJ1-1, is KAGVTQTPRYLIKTRGQQVTLSCSPISGHRSVSWYQQTPGQGLQFLFEYFSETQRNKGNFPGRFSGRQFSNSRSEMNVSTLELGDSALYLCASSLYGGPMNTEAFFGQGTRLTVV.

The rearrangement uses TRBV5-4 and TRBJ2-3, with 13 bases matching TRBD2. The V segment lost 2 bases and the J segment 4 bases; nucleotides outside the gene matches: 7. The CDR3 has 17 amino acids. Per germline, CDR1 SGHNT and CDR2 YYREEE (reference sequence). CDR3 residues: CASSFPTSGGRADTQYF. The CDR3 nucleotides are TGTGCCAGCAGCTTCCCGACTAGCGGGGGGCGCGCAGATACGCAGTATTTT.